This T cell receptor (beta chain) is drawn from a study of blood T cell repertoires in COVID-19. As for the study in general: The origin of the acute and convalescent COVID-19 samples was the United States, Italy and Spain. Sources were T cells, B-cell-depleted T cells, or PBMCs; the material itself was cDNA or gDNA.

Original processing notes: Estimates of nucleated cell counts were drawn from the amplification of reference gene primers. Generated by immunoSEQ multiplex PCR, the TCRdb table keeps only in-frame clones and is missing some. V and J calls plus clone size are reproduced from that table; the DNA served to infer D and trimming. This table holds 40,000 to 55,000 clones, about 88% found once. The germline V and J ends were trimmed by 0 bases and 5 bases, with 17 bases remaining between them. CDR3 length: 17 residues. The germline CDR1 and CDR2 sequences are SGDLS and YYNGEE. Source material: peripheral blood. The V and J genes are TRBV9 and TRBJ2-2; possible D gene TRBD1, 5 bases. This clonotype was sampled from a human donor in a cohort sampled during active COVID-19. The CDR3 protein is CASSVARAGRRTGELFF. The CDR3 DNA sequence: TGTGCCAGCAGCGTAGCTCGGGCAGGGCGGCGAACCGGGGAGCTGTTTTTT.